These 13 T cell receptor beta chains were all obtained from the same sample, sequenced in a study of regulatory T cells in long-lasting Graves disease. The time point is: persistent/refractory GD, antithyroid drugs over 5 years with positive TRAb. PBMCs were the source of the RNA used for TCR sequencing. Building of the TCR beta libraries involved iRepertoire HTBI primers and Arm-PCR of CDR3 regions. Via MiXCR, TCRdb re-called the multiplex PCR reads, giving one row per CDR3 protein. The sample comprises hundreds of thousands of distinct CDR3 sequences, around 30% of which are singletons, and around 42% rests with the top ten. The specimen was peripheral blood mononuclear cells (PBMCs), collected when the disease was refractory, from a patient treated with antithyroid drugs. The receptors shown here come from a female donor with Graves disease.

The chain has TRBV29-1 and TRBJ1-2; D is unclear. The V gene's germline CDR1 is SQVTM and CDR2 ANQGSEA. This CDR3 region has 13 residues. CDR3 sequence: CSINSGEAKPYTF. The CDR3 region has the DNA TGCAGTATTAACTCCGGAGAGGCCAAACCCTACACCTTC.

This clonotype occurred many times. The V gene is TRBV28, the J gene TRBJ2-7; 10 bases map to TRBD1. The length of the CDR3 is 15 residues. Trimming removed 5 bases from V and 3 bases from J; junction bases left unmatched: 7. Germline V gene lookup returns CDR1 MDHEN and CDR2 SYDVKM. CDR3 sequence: CASSLGQGTYYEQYF. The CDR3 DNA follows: TGTGCCAGCAGTCTGGGACAGGGGACGTACTACGAGCAGTACTTC. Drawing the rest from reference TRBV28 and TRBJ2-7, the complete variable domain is DVKVTQSSRYLVKRTGEKVFLECVQDMDHENMFWYRQDPGLGLRLIYFSYDVKMKEKGDIPEGYSVSREKKERFSLILESASTNQTSMYLCASSLGQGTYYEQYFGPGTRLTVT.

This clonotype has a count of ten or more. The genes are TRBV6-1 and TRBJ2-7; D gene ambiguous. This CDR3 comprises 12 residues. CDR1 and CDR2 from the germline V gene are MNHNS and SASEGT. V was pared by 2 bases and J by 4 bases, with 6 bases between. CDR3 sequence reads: CASSESAYEQYF. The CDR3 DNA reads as TGTGCCAGCAGTGAAAGTGCTTACGAGCAGTACTTC.

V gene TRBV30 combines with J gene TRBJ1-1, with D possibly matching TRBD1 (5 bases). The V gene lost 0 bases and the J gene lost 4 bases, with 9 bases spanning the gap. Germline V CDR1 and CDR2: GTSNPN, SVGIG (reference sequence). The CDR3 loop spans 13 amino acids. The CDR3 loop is CAWSVGAITEAFF. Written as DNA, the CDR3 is TGTGCCTGGAGTGTCGGGGCGATCACTGAAGCTTTCTTT.

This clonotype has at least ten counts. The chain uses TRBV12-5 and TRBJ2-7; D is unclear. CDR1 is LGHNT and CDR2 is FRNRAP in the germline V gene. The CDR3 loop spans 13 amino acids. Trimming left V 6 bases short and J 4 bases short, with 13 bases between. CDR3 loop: CASGDNSPYEQYF. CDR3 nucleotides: TGTGCTAGTGGCGATAATAGCCCATACGAGCAGTACTTC.

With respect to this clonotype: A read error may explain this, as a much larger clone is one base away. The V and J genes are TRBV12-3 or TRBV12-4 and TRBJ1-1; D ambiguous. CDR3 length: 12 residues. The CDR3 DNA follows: TGTGCCGGCAGTTTAACGAGCACTGAAGCTTTCTTT. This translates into CAGSLTSTEAFF.

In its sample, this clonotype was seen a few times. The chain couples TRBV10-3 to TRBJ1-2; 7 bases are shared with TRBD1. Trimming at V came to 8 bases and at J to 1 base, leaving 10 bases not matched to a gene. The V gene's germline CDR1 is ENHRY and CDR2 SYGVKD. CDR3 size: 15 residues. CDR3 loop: CAIYQGQSLNYGYTF. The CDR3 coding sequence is TGTGCCATCTATCAGGGACAGAGCCTTAACTATGGCTACACCTTC.

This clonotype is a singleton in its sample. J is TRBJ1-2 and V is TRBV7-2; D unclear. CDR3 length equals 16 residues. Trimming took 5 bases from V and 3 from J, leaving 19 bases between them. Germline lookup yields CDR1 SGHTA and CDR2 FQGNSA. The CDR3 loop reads CASSKRTAQTYYGYTF. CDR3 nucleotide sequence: TGTGCCAGCAGCAAAAGGACGGCACAGACTTACTATGGCTACACCTTC. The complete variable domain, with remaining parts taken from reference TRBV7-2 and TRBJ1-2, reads GAGVSQSPSNKVTEKGKDVELRCDPISGHTALYWYRQSLGQGLEFLIYFQGNSAPDKSGLPSDRFSAERTGGSVSTLTIQRTQQEDSAVYLCASSKRTAQTYYGYTFGSGTRLTVV.

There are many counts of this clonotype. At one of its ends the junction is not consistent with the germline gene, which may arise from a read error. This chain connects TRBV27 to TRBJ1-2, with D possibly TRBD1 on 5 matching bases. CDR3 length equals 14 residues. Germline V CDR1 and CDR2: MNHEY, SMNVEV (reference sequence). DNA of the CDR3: TGTGCCAGCAGTTTATCGGCAGGGAACTACGGCTACACCTTC. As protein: CASSLSAGNYGYTF.

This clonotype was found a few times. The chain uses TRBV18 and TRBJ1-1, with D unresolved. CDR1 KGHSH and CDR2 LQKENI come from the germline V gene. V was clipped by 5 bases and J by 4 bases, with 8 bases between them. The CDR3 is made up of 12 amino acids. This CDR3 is CASSTVGTEAFF. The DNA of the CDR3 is TGTGCCAGCTCAACGGTGGGCACTGAAGCTTTCTTT.

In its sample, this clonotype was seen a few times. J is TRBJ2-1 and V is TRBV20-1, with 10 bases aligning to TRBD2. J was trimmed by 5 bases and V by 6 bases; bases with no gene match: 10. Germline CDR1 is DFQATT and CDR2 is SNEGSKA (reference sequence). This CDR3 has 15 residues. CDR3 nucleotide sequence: TGCAGTGCAGACTCCGGGACTAGCGAGAACAATGAGCAGTTCTTC. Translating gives CSADSGTSENNEQFF.

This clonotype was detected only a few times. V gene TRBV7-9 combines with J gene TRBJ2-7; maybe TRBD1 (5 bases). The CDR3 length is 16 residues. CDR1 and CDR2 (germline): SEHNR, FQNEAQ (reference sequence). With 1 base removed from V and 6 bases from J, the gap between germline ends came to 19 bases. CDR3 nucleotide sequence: TGTGCCAGCAGCTTAGGGACAACCCCGATGAGTGGCGAGCAGTACTTC. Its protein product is CASSLGTTPMSGEQYF.

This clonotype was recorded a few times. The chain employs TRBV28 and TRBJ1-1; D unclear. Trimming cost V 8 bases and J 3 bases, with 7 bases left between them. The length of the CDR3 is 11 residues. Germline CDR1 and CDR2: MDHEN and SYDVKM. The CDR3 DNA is TGTGCCAGCGTTTGGTACACTGAAGCTTTCTTT. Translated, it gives CASVWYTEAFF. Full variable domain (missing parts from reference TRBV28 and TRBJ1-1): DVKVTQSSRYLVKRTGEKVFLECVQDMDHENMFWYRQDPGLGLRLIYFSYDVKMKEKGDIPEGYSVSREKKERFSLILESASTNQTSMYLCASVWYTEAFFGQGTRLTVV.